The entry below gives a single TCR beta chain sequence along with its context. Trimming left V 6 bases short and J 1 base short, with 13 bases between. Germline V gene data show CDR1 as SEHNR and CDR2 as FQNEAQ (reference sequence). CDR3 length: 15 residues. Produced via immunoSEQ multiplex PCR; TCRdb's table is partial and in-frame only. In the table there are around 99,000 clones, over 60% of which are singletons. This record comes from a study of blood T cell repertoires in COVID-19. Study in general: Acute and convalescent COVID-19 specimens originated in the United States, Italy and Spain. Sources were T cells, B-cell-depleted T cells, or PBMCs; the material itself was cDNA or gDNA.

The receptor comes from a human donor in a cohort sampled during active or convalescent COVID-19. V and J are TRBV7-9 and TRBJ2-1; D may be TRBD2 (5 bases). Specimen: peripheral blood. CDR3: CASREDDWSYNEQFF. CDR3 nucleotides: TGTGCCAGCAGGGAGGACGATTGGTCCTACAATGAGCAGTTCTTC.